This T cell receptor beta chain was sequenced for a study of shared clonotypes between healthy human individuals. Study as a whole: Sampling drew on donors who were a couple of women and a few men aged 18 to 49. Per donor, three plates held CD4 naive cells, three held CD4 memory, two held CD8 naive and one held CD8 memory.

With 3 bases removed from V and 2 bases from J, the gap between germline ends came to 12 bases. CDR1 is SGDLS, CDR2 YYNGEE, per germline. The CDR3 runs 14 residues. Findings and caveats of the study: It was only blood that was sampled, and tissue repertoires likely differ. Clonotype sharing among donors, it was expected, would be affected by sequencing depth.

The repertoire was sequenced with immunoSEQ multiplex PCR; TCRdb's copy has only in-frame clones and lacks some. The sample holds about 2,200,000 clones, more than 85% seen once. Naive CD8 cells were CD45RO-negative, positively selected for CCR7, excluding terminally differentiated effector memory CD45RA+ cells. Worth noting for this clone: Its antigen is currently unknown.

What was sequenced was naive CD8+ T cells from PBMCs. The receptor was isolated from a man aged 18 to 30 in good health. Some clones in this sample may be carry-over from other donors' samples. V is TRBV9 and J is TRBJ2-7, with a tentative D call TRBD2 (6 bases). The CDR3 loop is CASSETGRAYEQYF. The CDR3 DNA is TGTGCCAGCAGCGAGACCGGGAGAGCCTACGAGCAGTACTTC.